This T cell receptor beta chain was sequenced for a study of CD8 T cells in Susac syndrome (dated by TCRdb to the late 2010s). About the full investigation: Repertoire sequencing was used to test whether CD8+ T cell activation and differentiation in Susac syndrome was antigen driven. The study compared CD8+ T cell repertoire clonality among 12 healthy donors, 14 Susac syndrome patients and roughly 16 multiple sclerosis patients. The paper as a whole reports these results and caveats: The number of individuals in the TCR sequencing and HLA analysis was acknowledged as relatively small.

RNA was extracted with the RNeasy kit and about 0.5 to 1 ug was reverse transcribed using random hexamers. TCR beta CDR3 regions were amplified with the immunoSEQ multiplex PCR assay covering 54 Vbeta and 13 Jbeta segments. To correct PCR amplification bias, a synthetic template baseline was used for both primer optimization and computational correction. As for the original processing: Reads were annotated to V, D and J genes according to IMGT and were analyzed with immunoSEQ Analyzer, with only productive sequences retained. Clonality was calculated as one minus the Shannon entropy normalized by log2 of the number of productive unique sequences. For each patient and control, public and private clones were evaluated within the 100 most prevalent clones. Clones were defined as Susac-specific if absent from the healthy and MS cohorts, from 1052 published viral clones and from other ImmuneACCESS disease sequences. The raw public reads went through TCRdb reprocessing: fastp at Q25, MiXCR clone calling, in-frame beta chains kept. Each CDR3 protein appears once, grouped with its most common genes and DNA. The V and J calls, along with clone size, are taken from TCRdb and not from the paper's own processing. In all, the sample holds some 450,000 distinct CDR3 sequences, and approximately 85% of those were seen once. Of the sample, 0.12% is held by the ten largest clones.

Concerning this clonotype itself: The antigen this receptor binds is unknown. No base-level quality is on record; no much larger clone is a single base apart.

Peripheral blood CD8+ and CD4+ T cells from healthy donors, Susac syndrome patients and multiple sclerosis patients were profiled by high-throughput TCR beta sequencing. Treatment-naive patients with stable or active relapsing-remitting disease fulfilling revised McDonald criteria were used as multiple sclerosis controls. Bulk CD8+ and CD4+ T cells were purified by magnetic negative isolation, whereas CD8+ TEMRA cells were enriched by FACS. Blood was drawn into EDTA tubes, processed within 24 hours, and PBMCs were isolated by density gradient centrifugation. PBMCs intended for TCR sequencing were frozen in liquid nitrogen and were later thawed in a 37 degrees C water bath. The sorted or isolated CD4+, CD8+ and CD8+ TEMRA cells reached a purity of at least 90%. The germline V gene supplies CDR1 KGHSH and CDR2 LQKENI. Including the terminal cysteine and phenylalanine, the CDR3 comprises 14 residues. Only CDR3 DNA is held: 42 bases, read in frame from base 1. Trimming removed 8 bases from V and 4 bases from J, leaving 15 bases between the germline ends.

The sample comprised CD8+ T cells from PBMCs. This sequence originates from a human donor with multiple sclerosis. The sequence links TRBV18 to TRBJ1-3; a tentative D match to TRBD1 spans 5 bases. The DNA reads as follows: TGTGCCAGCCCCGAGCCAGGGACGGGAAACACCATATATTTT. It translates as CASPEPGTGNTIYF. This CDR3, with the reference TRBV18 and TRBJ1-3 proteins standing in past its ends, gives the full variable domain NAGVMQNPRHLVRRRGQEARLRCSPMKGHSHVYWYRQLPEEGLKFMVYLQKENIIDESGMPKERFSAEFPKEGPSILRIQQVVRGDSAAYFCASPEPGTGNTIYFGEGSWLTVV.